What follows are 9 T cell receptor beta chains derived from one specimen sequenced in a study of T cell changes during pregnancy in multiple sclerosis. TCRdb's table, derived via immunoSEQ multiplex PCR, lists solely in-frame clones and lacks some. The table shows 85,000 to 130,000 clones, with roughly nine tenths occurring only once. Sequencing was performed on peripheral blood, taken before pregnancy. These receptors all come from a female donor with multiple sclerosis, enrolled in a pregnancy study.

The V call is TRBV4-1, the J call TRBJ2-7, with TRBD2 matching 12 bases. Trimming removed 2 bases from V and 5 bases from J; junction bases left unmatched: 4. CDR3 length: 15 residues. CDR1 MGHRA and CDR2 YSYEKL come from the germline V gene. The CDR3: CASSQPTSGSHEQYF. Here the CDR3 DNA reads TGCGCCAGCAGCCAACCGACTAGCGGGAGCCACGAGCAGTACTTC.

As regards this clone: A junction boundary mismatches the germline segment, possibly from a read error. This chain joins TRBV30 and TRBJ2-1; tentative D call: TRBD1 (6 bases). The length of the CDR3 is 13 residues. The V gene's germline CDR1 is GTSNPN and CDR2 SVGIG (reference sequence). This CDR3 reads CACTRGLGAAAIF. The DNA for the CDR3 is TGTGCCTGCACCAGGGGCCTTGGCGCCGCCGCAATCTTC.

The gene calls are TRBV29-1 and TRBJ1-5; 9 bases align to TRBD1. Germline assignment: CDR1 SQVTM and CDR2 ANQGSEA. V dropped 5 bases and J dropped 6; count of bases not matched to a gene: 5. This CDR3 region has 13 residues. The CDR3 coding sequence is TGCAGCGTTAGTACAGGGGGCATTCAGCCCCAGCATTTT. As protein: CSVSTGGIQPQHF. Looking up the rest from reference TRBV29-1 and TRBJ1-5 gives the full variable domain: SAVISQKPSRDICQRGTSLTIQCQVDSQVTMMFWYRQQPGQSLTLIATANQGSEATYESGFVIDKFPISRPNLTFSTLTVSNMSPEDSSIYLCSVSTGGIQPQHFGDGTRLSIL.

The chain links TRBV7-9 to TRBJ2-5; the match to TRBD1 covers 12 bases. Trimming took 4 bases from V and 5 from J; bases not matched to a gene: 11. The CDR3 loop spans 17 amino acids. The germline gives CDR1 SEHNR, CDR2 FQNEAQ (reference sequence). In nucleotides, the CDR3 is TGTGCCAGCAGCTCTCCGGGACAGGGGGCAGAGAAGGAGACCCAGTACTTC. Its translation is CASSSPGQGAEKETQYF.

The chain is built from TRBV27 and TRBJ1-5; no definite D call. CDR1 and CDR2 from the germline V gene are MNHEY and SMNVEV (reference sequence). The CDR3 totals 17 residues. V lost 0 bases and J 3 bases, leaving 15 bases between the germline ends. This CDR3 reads CASSLSDLAKYNQPQHF. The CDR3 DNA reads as TGTGCCAGCAGTTTATCTGATCTGGCAAAATACAATCAGCCCCAGCATTTT.

Here the CDR3 DNA reads TGTGCCAGCAGACCTCCAGGGGCTCGTAACACTGAAGCTTTCTTT. Translating gives CASRPPGARNTEAFF. The rearrangement joins TRBV6-5 to TRBJ1-1, with D perhaps matching TRBD1 (6 bases). Germline values: CDR1 MNHEY, CDR2 SVGAGI. This CDR3 has 15 residues. Trimming pared 6 bases from V and 2 bases from J, leaving 16 bases between.

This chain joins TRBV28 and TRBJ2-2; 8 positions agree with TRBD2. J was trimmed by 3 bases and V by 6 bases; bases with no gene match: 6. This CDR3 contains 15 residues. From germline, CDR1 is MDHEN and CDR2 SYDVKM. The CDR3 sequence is CASRGTSYDTGELFF. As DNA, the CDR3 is TGTGCCAGCAGAGGGACTAGTTACGACACCGGGGAGCTGTTTTTT.

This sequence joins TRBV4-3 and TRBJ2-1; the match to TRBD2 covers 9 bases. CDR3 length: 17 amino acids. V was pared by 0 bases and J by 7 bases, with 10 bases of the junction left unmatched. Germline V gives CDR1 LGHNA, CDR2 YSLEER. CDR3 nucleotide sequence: TGCGCCAGCAGCCAAGAGCGCGGGGGGGCCTGGTTGAATGAGCAGTTCTTC. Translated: CASSQERGGAWLNEQFF.

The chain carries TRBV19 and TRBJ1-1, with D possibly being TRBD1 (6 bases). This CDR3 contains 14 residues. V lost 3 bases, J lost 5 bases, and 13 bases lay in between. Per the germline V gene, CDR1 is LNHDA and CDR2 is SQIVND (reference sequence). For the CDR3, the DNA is TGTGCCAGTAGTATCCACAGGGTAAAGACTGAAGCTTTCTTT. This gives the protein CASSIHRVKTEAFF.